Listed below are T cell receptor beta chains from one sample, sequenced in a study of cytomegalovirus exposure and HLA in healthy donors. Profiled with immunoSEQ multiplex PCR; TCRdb holds only in-frame clones, not every one. The sample gives 60,000 to 70,000 clones, 60% to 70% of which show up once; about a sixth is in the top ten. The sequenced material came from PBMCs. Receptors originate from a man aged 40-55 years in good health and CMV-seropositive. The CDR3 runs from the conserved cysteine through the conserved F or W. The order of the fields is V gene, J gene, D gene, clone size, CDR3 DNA, CDR3 protein. The D gene is left open where the match is weak. Only some rows state a clone size, as once, few, many or a class for expanded clones.

v_gene: TRBV29-1; j_gene: TRBJ2-7; d_gene: .; abundance: few; CDR3nt: TGCAGCGTTGAGGAGGATGAAGCGGCCTACGAGCAGTACTTC; CDR3aa: CSVEEDEAAYEQYF
v_gene: TRBV29-1; j_gene: TRBJ1-1; d_gene: .; abundance: .; CDR3nt: TGCAGCGTAGGGGATCAAATCCAGGTAGCTTTCTTT; CDR3aa: CSVGDQIQVAFF
v_gene: TRBV4-3; j_gene: TRBJ2-3; d_gene: .; abundance: .; CDR3nt: TGCGCCAGCAGCCCCTCCGCGAGGGTAGGGTCAGATACGCAGTATTTT; CDR3aa: CASSPSARVGSDTQYF
v_gene: TRBV18; j_gene: TRBJ2-7; d_gene: .; abundance: .; CDR3nt: TGTGCCAGCTCACCTTTGCCCGAGGCCAAACCGTACGAGCAGTACTTC; CDR3aa: CASSPLPEAKPYEQYF
v_gene: TRBV29-1; j_gene: TRBJ2-1; d_gene: TRBD2; abundance: .; CDR3nt: TGCAGCGTTGAAGATAGTACTGAACTAGCGGGAGGAGGGCAGTTCTTC; CDR3aa: CSVEDSTELAGGGQFF
v_gene: TRBV30; j_gene: TRBJ2-7; d_gene: .; abundance: few; CDR3nt: TGTGCCTGGGGGGGGAAAGGGGAGTTATACGAGCAGTACTTC; CDR3aa: CAWGGKGELYEQYF
v_gene: TRBV4-1; j_gene: TRBJ1-1; d_gene: .; abundance: .; CDR3nt: TGCGCCAGCAGCCTCCATTCGGAAGACATGAACACTGAAGCTTTCTTT; CDR3aa: CASSLHSEDMNTEAFF
v_gene: TRBV2; j_gene: TRBJ2-5; d_gene: .; abundance: .; CDR3nt: TGTGCCAGCAGTGAAAACAGCGGTGGAGAGCAGTACTTC; CDR3aa: CASSENSGGEQYF
v_gene: TRBV7-9; j_gene: TRBJ2-1; d_gene: TRBD2; abundance: once; CDR3nt: TGTGCCAGCAGCTTAAGGGTAGCGGGGGCCAAGGACAATGAGCAGTTCTTC; CDR3aa: CASSLRVAGAKDNEQFF
v_gene: TRBV7-2; j_gene: TRBJ2-7; d_gene: TRBD2; abundance: few; CDR3nt: TGTGCCAGCAGCTTCGACCTAGCGGATTCCTACGAGCAGTACTTC; CDR3aa: CASSFDLADSYEQYF
v_gene: TRBV6-1; j_gene: TRBJ2-7; d_gene: TRBD2; abundance: .; CDR3nt: TGTGCCAGCAGTGTGGGACTAGCGCTCTACGAGCAGTACTTC; CDR3aa: CASSVGLALYEQYF
v_gene: TRBV18; j_gene: TRBJ2-7; d_gene: TRBD1; abundance: .; CDR3nt: TGTGCCAGCTCACCCTCCGGGACAGGGGTCAGTATTAAGCAGTACTTC; CDR3aa: CASSPSGTGVSIKQYF
v_gene: TRBV5-1; j_gene: TRBJ2-1; d_gene: TRBD1; abundance: .; CDR3nt: TGCGCCAGCAGCTGGACGACAGGGGGCAAGGTTGAGCAGTTCTTC; CDR3aa: CASSWTTGGKVEQFF
v_gene: TRBV4-3; j_gene: TRBJ2-5; d_gene: TRBD2; abundance: .; CDR3nt: TGCGCCAGCAGCCAAGAGCGGGGGTGGGGGACCCAGTACTTC; CDR3aa: CASSQERGWGTQYF
v_gene: TRBV10-3; j_gene: TRBJ2-7; d_gene: .; abundance: .; CDR3nt: TGTGCCATCAGTGAGGGGGGGGGCCAGTACTTC; CDR3aa: CAISEGGGQYF
v_gene: TRBV7-6; j_gene: TRBJ2-2; d_gene: .; abundance: few; CDR3nt: TGTGCCAGCAGCTTTACGTACGGGAACACCGGGGAGCTGTTTTTT; CDR3aa: CASSFTYGNTGELFF
v_gene: TRBV7-8; j_gene: TRBJ2-2; d_gene: .; abundance: .; CDR3nt: TGTGCCAGCAGCTTCGGACTGGGCGGGGAGCTGTTTTTT; CDR3aa: CASSFGLGGELFF
v_gene: TRBV19; j_gene: TRBJ2-5; d_gene: .; abundance: .; CDR3nt: TGTGCCAGTGCCCATCCACTAGTCCCAGCCCAAGAGACCCAGTACTTC; CDR3aa: CASAHPLVPAQETQYF
v_gene: TRBV2; j_gene: TRBJ1-5; d_gene: TRBD1; abundance: .; CDR3nt: TGTGCCGGACGACAGGGTATTAATCAGCCCCAGCATTTT; CDR3aa: CAGRQGINQPQHF
v_gene: TRBV10-3; j_gene: TRBJ1-4; d_gene: .; abundance: .; CDR3nt: TGTGCCATCAGTGGGACAGTAGGGGAAAAACTGTTTTTT; CDR3aa: CAISGTVGEKLFF
v_gene: TRBV9; j_gene: TRBJ2-1; d_gene: .; abundance: .; CDR3nt: TGTGCCAGCAGCGCATCCGGGACACCCCACAATGAGCAGTTCTTC; CDR3aa: CASSASGTPHNEQFF
v_gene: TRBV19; j_gene: TRBJ2-1; d_gene: .; abundance: .; CDR3nt: TGTGCCAGCCTCGGCGGTTACAATGAGCAGTTCTTC; CDR3aa: CASLGGYNEQFF
v_gene: TRBV30; j_gene: TRBJ1-4; d_gene: TRBD1; abundance: .; CDR3nt: TGTGCCTGGTCCGGGACAGGGTGGGAAAAACTGTTTTTT; CDR3aa: CAWSGTGWEKLFF
v_gene: TRBV6-1; j_gene: TRBJ2-1; d_gene: .; abundance: once; CDR3nt: TGTGCCAGCAGTAAAGGAGATATAAGGATTTGGAGCTCCTACAATGAGCAGTTCTTC; CDR3aa: CASSKGDIRIWSSYNEQFF
v_gene: TRBV5-1; j_gene: TRBJ2-1; d_gene: TRBD2; abundance: once; CDR3nt: TGCGCCAGCAGCTTGGCCAACGGGGGGGCGAATGAGCAGTTCTTC; CDR3aa: CASSLANGGANEQFF
v_gene: TRBV11-3; j_gene: TRBJ1-1; d_gene: .; abundance: few; CDR3nt: TGTGCCAGCAGCTTAGTAGCGAACACTGAAGCTTTCTTT; CDR3aa: CASSLVANTEAFF
v_gene: TRBV5-4; j_gene: TRBJ2-5; d_gene: TRBD2; abundance: .; CDR3nt: TGTGCCAGCAGCAAACTTTTAGCGGGGGGCGGGGAGACCCAGTACTTC; CDR3aa: CASSKLLAGGGETQYF
v_gene: TRBV6-6; j_gene: TRBJ2-5; d_gene: TRBD2; abundance: .; CDR3nt: TGTGCCAGCAGTTACGAGCGGGACTACCAAGAGACCCAGTACTTC; CDR3aa: CASSYERDYQETQYF
v_gene: TRBV2; j_gene: TRBJ2-1; d_gene: .; abundance: .; CDR3nt: TGTGCCAGCAGTGAAAGGCAGGGGCCCTACAATGAGCAGTTCTTC; CDR3aa: CASSERQGPYNEQFF
v_gene: TRBV7-3; j_gene: TRBJ2-6; d_gene: .; abundance: .; CDR3nt: TGTGCCAGCAGCCCACAGGGTCCTCGAACTCTGGGGGCCAACGTCCTGACTTTC; CDR3aa: CASSPQGPRTLGANVLTF
v_gene: TRBV19; j_gene: TRBJ2-3; d_gene: TRBD2; abundance: .; CDR3nt: TGTGCCAGTAGTATAGGTACCGCGGGGGGCAGTATCACAGATACGCAGTATTTT; CDR3aa: CASSIGTAGGSITDTQYF
v_gene: TRBV18; j_gene: TRBJ2-6; d_gene: .; abundance: few; CDR3nt: TGTGCCAGCTCACCTACCGGTTTCGGTGGGGCCAACGTCCTGACTTTC; CDR3aa: CASSPTGFGGANVLTF
v_gene: TRBV19; j_gene: TRBJ1-6; d_gene: .; abundance: medium-sized; CDR3nt: TGTGCCAGTAGTATGCGGCCCGGGGTGAATTCACCCCTCCACTTT; CDR3aa: CASSMRPGVNSPLHF
v_gene: TRBV15; j_gene: TRBJ2-5; d_gene: .; abundance: .; CDR3nt: TGTGCCACCAGCAGAGATAACAGGGGGGGGGAGACCCAGTACTTC; CDR3aa: CATSRDNRGGETQYF
v_gene: TRBV4-1; j_gene: TRBJ2-7; d_gene: .; abundance: .; CDR3nt: TGCGCCAGCAGCCCCTCACTAGCCTACGAGCAGTACTTC; CDR3aa: CASSPSLAYEQYF
v_gene: TRBV25-1; j_gene: TRBJ1-1; d_gene: .; abundance: .; CDR3nt: TGTGCCAGCGATTCGGGACTTGGAACTGAAGCTTTCTTT; CDR3aa: CASDSGLGTEAFF
v_gene: TRBV19; j_gene: TRBJ1-6; d_gene: .; abundance: .; CDR3nt: TGTGCCAGTAGCATGGAGGGATTAGCTAATTCACCCCTCCACTTT; CDR3aa: CASSMEGLANSPLHF
v_gene: TRBV30; j_gene: TRBJ1-4; d_gene: .; abundance: .; CDR3nt: TGTGCCTGGAGTGCGACTAGGGGAGGTGAAAAACTGTTTTTT; CDR3aa: CAWSATRGGEKLFF
v_gene: TRBV30; j_gene: TRBJ1-1; d_gene: TRBD1; abundance: .; CDR3nt: TGTGCCTGGAGTGTACAGGAGGGGACAGCCGAAGCTTTCTTT; CDR3aa: CAWSVQEGTAEAFF
v_gene: TRBV19; j_gene: TRBJ1-2; d_gene: .; abundance: .; CDR3nt: TGTGCCACTAGGAAAACAGGGTCCAACTATGGCTACACCTTC; CDR3aa: CATRKTGSNYGYTF
v_gene: TRBV6-5; j_gene: TRBJ2-7; d_gene: .; abundance: few; CDR3nt: TGTGCCAGCGGGCCCCCCTACGAGCAGTACTTC; CDR3aa: CASGPPYEQYF
v_gene: TRBV7-6; j_gene: TRBJ2-5; d_gene: TRBD1; abundance: once; CDR3nt: TGTGCCAGCAGCCTGCAAGGGGACAGGGGGAGTGAGACCCAGTACTTC; CDR3aa: CASSLQGDRGSETQYF
v_gene: TRBV29-1; j_gene: TRBJ2-3; d_gene: .; abundance: .; CDR3nt: TGCAGCGTATTGCCCCAGGGGACAGATACGCAGTATTTT; CDR3aa: CSVLPQGTDTQYF
v_gene: TRBV6-5; j_gene: TRBJ1-2; d_gene: .; abundance: .; CDR3nt: TGTGCCAGCAGTCTAGAGGCTGCCTATGGCTACACCTTC; CDR3aa: CASSLEAAYGYTF
v_gene: TRBV18; j_gene: TRBJ2-5; d_gene: TRBD2; abundance: .; CDR3nt: TGTGCCAGCTCACCACCACGGGGGGGGATTGGAGGAGAGACCCAGTACTTC; CDR3aa: CASSPPRGGIGGETQYF
v_gene: TRBV6-1; j_gene: TRBJ1-2; d_gene: .; abundance: .; CDR3nt: TGTGCCAGCAGTGAATCCTTAAAAGGGGGACGCTATGGCTACACCTTC; CDR3aa: CASSESLKGGRYGYTF
v_gene: TRBV18; j_gene: TRBJ2-1; d_gene: TRBD2; abundance: .; CDR3nt: TGTGCCAGCTCAGGACTAGCGGGCCCATACAATGAGCAGTTCTTC; CDR3aa: CASSGLAGPYNEQFF
v_gene: TRBV6-1; j_gene: TRBJ2-4; d_gene: .; abundance: .; CDR3nt: TGTGCCAGCAGTGAAGCATATAGGGGCAGGAGCTATCCCAAAAACATTCAGTACTTC; CDR3aa: CASSEAYRGRSYPKNIQYF
v_gene: TRBV7-2; j_gene: TRBJ1-1; d_gene: .; abundance: .; CDR3nt: TGTGCCAGCAGCTCACAGAACACTGAAGCTTTCTTT; CDR3aa: CASSSQNTEAFF
v_gene: TRBV27; j_gene: TRBJ1-2; d_gene: TRBD1; abundance: .; CDR3nt: TGTGCCAGCAGAACTACGACAGGGGTCGTAGGCTACACCTTC; CDR3aa: CASRTTTGVVGYTF
v_gene: TRBV11-3; j_gene: TRBJ2-2; d_gene: .; abundance: .; CDR3nt: TGTGCCAGCAGCCCCGGGACAACCAACACCGGGGAGCTGTTTTTT; CDR3aa: CASSPGTTNTGELFF
v_gene: TRBV9; j_gene: TRBJ2-5; d_gene: .; abundance: .; CDR3nt: TGTGCCAGCAGCGAGGGGGGGCAGGGGTGGGAGACCCAGTACTTC; CDR3aa: CASSEGGQGWETQYF
v_gene: TRBV4-1; j_gene: TRBJ2-1; d_gene: .; abundance: once; CDR3nt: TGCGCCAGCAGCCAAGCCACCGACACGTACAATGAGCAGTTCTTC; CDR3aa: CASSQATDTYNEQFF
v_gene: TRBV9; j_gene: TRBJ2-1; d_gene: .; abundance: .; CDR3nt: TGTGCCAGCAGCGCCACTTACTCAGGGAGGAATGAGCAGTTCTTC; CDR3aa: CASSATYSGRNEQFF
v_gene: TRBV18; j_gene: TRBJ2-7; d_gene: TRBD1; abundance: .; CDR3nt: TGTGCCAGCTCACCCTCCGGGACAGGGAGCGAGCAGTACTTC; CDR3aa: CASSPSGTGSEQYF